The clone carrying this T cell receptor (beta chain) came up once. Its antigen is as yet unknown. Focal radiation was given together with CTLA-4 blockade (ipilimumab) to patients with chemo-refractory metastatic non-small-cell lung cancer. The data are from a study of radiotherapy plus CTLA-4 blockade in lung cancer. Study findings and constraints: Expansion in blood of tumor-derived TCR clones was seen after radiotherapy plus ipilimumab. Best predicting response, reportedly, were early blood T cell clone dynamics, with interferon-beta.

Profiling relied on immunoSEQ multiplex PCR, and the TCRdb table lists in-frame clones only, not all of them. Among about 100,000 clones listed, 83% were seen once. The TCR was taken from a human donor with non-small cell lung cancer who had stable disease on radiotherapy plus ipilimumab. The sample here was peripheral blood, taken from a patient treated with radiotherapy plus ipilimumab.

The CDR3 here is CASSAGTGQPEPTDTQYF. CDR3 in DNA: TGTGCCAGCAGCGCCGGTACGGGACAGCCCGAGCCCACAGATACGCAGTATTTT. The V and J genes are TRBV9 and TRBJ2-3, with TRBD1 matching over 7 bases. CDR3 length: 18 amino acids. V shed 3 bases and J 2 bases; nucleotides not matched to a gene: 15. Germline CDR1 reads SGDLS; CDR2 reads YYNGEE. The full variable domain, rest sourced from reference TRBV9 and TRBJ2-3, is DSGVTQTPKHLITATGQRVTLRCSPRSGDLSVYWYQQSLDQGLQFLIQYYNGEERAKGNILERFSAQQFPDLHSELNLSSLELGDSALYFCASSAGTGQPEPTDTQYFGPGTRLTVL.